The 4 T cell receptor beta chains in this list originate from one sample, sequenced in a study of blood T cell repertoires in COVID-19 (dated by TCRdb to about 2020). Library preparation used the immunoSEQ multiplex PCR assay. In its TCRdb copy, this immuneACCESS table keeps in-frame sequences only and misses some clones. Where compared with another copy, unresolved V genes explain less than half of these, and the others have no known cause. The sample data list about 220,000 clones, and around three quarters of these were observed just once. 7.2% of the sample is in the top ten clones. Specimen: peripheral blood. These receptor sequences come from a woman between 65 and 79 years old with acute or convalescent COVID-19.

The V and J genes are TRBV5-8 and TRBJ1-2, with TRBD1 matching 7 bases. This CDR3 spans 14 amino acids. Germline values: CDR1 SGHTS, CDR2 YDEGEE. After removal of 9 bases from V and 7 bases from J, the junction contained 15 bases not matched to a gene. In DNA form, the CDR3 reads TGTGCCAACCCCGACAGGGCGAGAAACGGTGGCTACACCTTC. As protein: CANPDRARNGGYTF.

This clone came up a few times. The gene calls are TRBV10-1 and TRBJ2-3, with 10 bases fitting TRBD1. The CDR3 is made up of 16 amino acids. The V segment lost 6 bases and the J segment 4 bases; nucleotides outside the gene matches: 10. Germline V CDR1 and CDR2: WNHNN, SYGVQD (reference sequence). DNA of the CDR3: TGCGCCAGCAGAGCTACCTCCGGGACAGGGGCAGATACGCAGTATTTT. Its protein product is CASRATSGTGADTQYF.

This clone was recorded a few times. This chain's CDR3 is CASSGTGGAGAGELFF. In DNA, the CDR3 is TGTGCCAGCAGTGGTACAGGGGGCGCTGGGGCCGGGGAGCTGTTTTTT. The chain links TRBV2 to TRBJ2-2, with TRBD1 matching over 9 bases. Unmatched junction bases numbered 9, after V lost 4 bases and J lost 6 bases. The V gene's germline CDR1 is SNHLY and CDR2 FYNNEI. This CDR3 spans 16 amino acids.

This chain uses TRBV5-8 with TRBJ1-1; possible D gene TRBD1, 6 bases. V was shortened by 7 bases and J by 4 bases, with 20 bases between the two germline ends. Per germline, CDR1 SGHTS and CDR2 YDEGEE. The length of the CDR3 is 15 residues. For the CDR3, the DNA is TGTGCCAGCCGGCGGCGCGGGGGGCAAGGCACTGAAGCTTTCTTT. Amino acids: CASRRRGGQGTEAFF.